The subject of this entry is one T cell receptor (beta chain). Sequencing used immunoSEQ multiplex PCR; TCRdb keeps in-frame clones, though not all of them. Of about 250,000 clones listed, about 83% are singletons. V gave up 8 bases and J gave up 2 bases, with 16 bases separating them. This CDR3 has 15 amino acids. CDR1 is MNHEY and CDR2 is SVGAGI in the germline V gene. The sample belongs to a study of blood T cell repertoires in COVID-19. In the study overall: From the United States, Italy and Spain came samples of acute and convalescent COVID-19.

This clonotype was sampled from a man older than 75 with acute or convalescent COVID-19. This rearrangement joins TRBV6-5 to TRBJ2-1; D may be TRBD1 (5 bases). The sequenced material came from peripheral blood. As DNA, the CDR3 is TGTGCCAGCCTTTCCGTCAGGACACCCTACAATGAGCAGTTCTTC. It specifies CASLSVRTPYNEQFF.